These 19 T cell receptor beta chains came from one sample sequenced in a study of blood T cell repertoires in COVID-19. Profiled with immunoSEQ multiplex PCR; TCRdb holds only in-frame clones, not every one. The sample has 140,000 to 150,000 clones; 80% to 90% are singletons. Source material: PBMCs or T cells enriched from blood (not recorded which). The receptors were sampled from a man between 60 and 75 years old who had recovered from COVID-19.

The chain recombines TRBV7-8 with TRBJ1-2, with D uncertain. Between the trimmed V and J ends, which lost 8 bases and 0 bases, there was a span of 4 bases. This CDR3 contains 11 residues. The germline V gene encodes CDR1 SGHVS and CDR2 FQNEAQ. The CDR3 DNA follows: TGTGCCAGCGTCACTAACTATGGCTACACCTTC. Translation: CASVTNYGYTF.

V gene TRBV15 combines with J gene TRBJ1-5, with D hard to call. The V and J ends lost 3 bases and 7 bases respectively, with 7 bases between them. This CDR3 spans 12 amino acids. CDR1 and CDR2 from the germline V gene are LNHNV and YYDKDF (reference sequence). The DNA of the CDR3 is TGTGCCACCAGCAGGCCTACGCAGCCCCAGCATTTT. Its translation: CATSRPTQPQHF.

CDR3 coding DNA: TGTGCCAGCAGTTACACCCGGACTAGCGAGCAGTTCTTC. It is translated as CASSYTRTSEQFF. The rearrangement links TRBV6-2 or TRBV6-3 to TRBJ2-1; 8 bases line up with TRBD2. The V gene's germline CDR1 is MNHEY and CDR2 SVGEGT. The CDR3 runs to 13 residues. Trimming took 2 bases from V and 10 from J; bases not matched to a gene: 4.

This sequence joins TRBV27 and TRBJ2-1; perhaps TRBD2 as D (6 bases). Germline V lookup: CDR1 MNHEY, CDR2 SMNVEV (reference sequence). CDR3 length: 15 amino acids. The germline V and J ends were trimmed by 4 bases and 2 bases, with 12 bases remaining between them. CDR3 bases: TGTGCCAGCAGTTCAGGCCTAGCGCCCTACAATGAGCAGTTCTTC. This encodes CASSSGLAPYNEQFF.

The V gene is TRBV5-8, the J gene TRBJ1-4; no clear D gene. V was pared by 0 bases and J by 2 bases, with 8 bases between. Per germline, CDR1 SGHTS and CDR2 YDEGEE. This CDR3 comprises 15 residues. The CDR3 DNA is TGTGCCAGCAGCTTGGGAGACAAGACTAATGAAAAACTGTTTTTT. This codes for CASSLGDKTNEKLFF.

This clone was observed once. The chain couples TRBV19 to TRBJ1-2; perhaps TRBD1 as D (6 bases). CDR1 is LNHDA and CDR2 is SQIVND in the germline V gene (reference sequence). This CDR3 comprises 15 residues. V lost 8 bases and J 0 bases, leaving 16 bases between the germline ends. CDR3 in DNA: TGTGCCAGTCGACGAAACAGGGCAGCTAACTATGGCTACACCTTC. It encodes CASRRNRAANYGYTF.

CDR3 in amino acids: CASSLGQGAYEQYF. CDR3 sequence (DNA): TGTGCCAGCTCATTGGGACAGGGGGCGTACGAGCAGTACTTC. The V and J genes are TRBV18 and TRBJ2-7; 12 bases match TRBD1. Germline CDR1 reads KGHSH; CDR2 reads LQKENI. The CDR3 extends over 14 amino acids. V shed 5 bases, J shed 4 bases, and the junction held 3 bases outside the gene matches.

The sample holds one count of this clone. This chain joins TRBV28 and TRBJ2-5, with TRBD2 identical over 12 bases. With V trimmed by 3 bases and J by 5 bases, 4 bases remained unmatched. CDR3 length equals 15 residues. CDR1 and CDR2 (germline): MDHEN, SYDVKM. The CDR3 region is CASSLTSGGGETQYF. Here the CDR3 DNA reads TGTGCCAGCAGTTTGACTAGCGGGGGTGGGGAGACCCAGTACTTC.

The chain couples TRBV10-3 to TRBJ1-1, with D possibly being TRBD1 (5 bases). Trimming shortened V by 7 bases and J by 2 bases, and 14 bases separated the two germline ends. The length of the CDR3 is 14 residues. Germline CDR1 reads ENHRY; CDR2 reads SYGVKD. The CDR3 DNA sequence: TGTGCCATCACTCTCTCAGGGCTTAACACTGAAGCTTTCTTT. Translation: CAITLSGLNTEAFF.

This chain links TRBV6-5 with TRBJ1-1; no reliable D call. Germline V lookup: CDR1 MNHEY, CDR2 SVGAGI. The ends were cut back, 6 bases at V and 1 base at J, with 12 bases in the middle. The CDR3 runs 14 residues. The CDR3 sequence: CASRLTRPNTEAFF. In nucleotides, the CDR3 is TGTGCCAGCAGGCTGACAAGACCGAACACTGAAGCTTTCTTT.

The chain combines TRBV7-9 with TRBJ2-7; D is perhaps TRBD2 (6 bases). Germline assignment: CDR1 SEHNR and CDR2 FQNEAQ (reference sequence). V dropped 1 base and J dropped 5 bases, with 12 bases sitting between them. This CDR3 contains 14 residues. The CDR3 sequence is CASSLVSGVNEQYF. The DNA of the CDR3 is TGTGCCAGCAGCTTAGTTTCGGGAGTTAACGAGCAGTACTTC.

The chain carries TRBV19 and TRBJ2-5; 9 bases fit TRBD1. Losses at the gene ends were 9 bases for V and 1 base for J; bases not matched to a gene: 6. CDR3 length equals 14 residues. Germline V gene data show CDR1 as LNHDA and CDR2 as SQIVND (reference sequence). Here the CDR3 DNA reads TGTGCCAGCGCTCCGGGACAGGGCCAAGAGACCCAGTACTTC. It codes for CASAPGQGQETQYF.

This clone was counted a single time. The V and J genes are TRBV5-1 and TRBJ2-5; D is unclear. Germline CDR1 is SGHRS and CDR2 is YFSETQ. The CDR3 runs 15 residues. The V end was cut by 4 bases, the J end by 2 bases, with 15 bases between. The CDR3 nucleotides are TGCGCCAGCAGCCTCCAACACCAGTTACAAGAGACCCAGTACTTC. It translates to CASSLQHQLQETQYF.

This chain uses TRBV30 with TRBJ1-3, with D possibly matching TRBD1 (6 bases). The CDR3 totals 14 residues. Germline CDR1 GTSNPN, CDR2 SVGIG (reference sequence). Between the trimmed V and J ends, which lost 5 bases and 1 base, there was a span of 12 bases. CDR3 nucleotides: TGTGCCTGGGGGGCGCAGGGGTCTGGAAACACCATATATTTT. Translating it yields CAWGAQGSGNTIYF.

The chain recombines TRBV2 with TRBJ2-1, with 7 bases lining up with TRBD1. The V gene end was trimmed by 5 bases and the J gene end by 8 bases; junction bases not matched to a gene: 12. Germline CDR1 SNHLY, CDR2 FYNNEI. The CDR3 covers 15 residues. The CDR3 sequence: CASSQHPRQGHEQFF. The DNA of the CDR3 is TGTGCCAGCAGTCAACACCCCAGACAGGGCCATGAGCAGTTCTTC.

The chain joins TRBV28 to TRBJ1-5; the D gene is possibly TRBD1 (5 bases). The CDR3 is made up of 16 amino acids. CDR1 and CDR2 from the germline V gene are MDHEN and SYDVKM. V was pared by 2 bases and J by 5 bases, with 16 bases between. CDR3 sequence reads: CASSLPLTVFHQPQHF. As DNA, the CDR3 is TGTGCCAGCAGTTTACCCCTGACAGTATTTCATCAGCCCCAGCATTTT.

This chain joins TRBV5-6 and TRBJ1-6; 7 bases map to TRBD1. Germline lookup yields CDR1 SGHDT and CDR2 YYEEEE. J lost 6 bases, V lost 2 bases, and 2 bases had no gene match. The CDR3 is 14 amino acids. CDR3 amino acids: CASSFGQANSPLHF. The CDR3 coding sequence is TGTGCCAGCAGCTTTGGACAGGCTAATTCACCCCTCCACTTT. The entire variable domain, with the rest obtained from reference TRBV5-6 and TRBJ1-6, is as follows: DAGVTQSPTHLIKTRGQQVTLRCSPKSGHDTVSWYQQALGQGPQFIFQYYEEEERQRGNFPDRFSGHQFPNYSSELNVNALLLGDSALYLCASSFGQANSPLHFGNGTRLTVT.

This chain uses TRBV5-4 with TRBJ2-2; D unclear. Looked up from germline, CDR1 is SGHNT and CDR2 is YYREEE (reference sequence). The CDR3 is made up of 15 amino acids. Deletions cut 4 bases from V and 1 base from J, with 11 bases between. The CDR3 reads CASSPKELNTGELFF. As DNA, the CDR3 is TGTGCCAGCAGCCCCAAAGAGTTGAACACCGGGGAGCTGTTTTTT.

This clone came up once. This chain connects TRBV6-5 to TRBJ1-5, with 7 bases that match TRBD1. The CDR3 extends over 15 amino acids. After removal of 6 bases from V and 4 bases from J, the junction contained 9 bases not matched to a gene. CDR1 is MNHEY, CDR2 SVGAGI, per germline. The CDR3 sequence: CASSTRGQPNQPQHF. The CDR3 DNA reads as TGTGCCAGCAGCACCCGGGGACAGCCGAATCAGCCCCAGCATTTT.